This record concerns one T cell receptor (beta chain) sequence. Its cognate antigen is unknown. The record originates from a study of STAT5B mutations in CD4+ large granular lymphocyte leukemia. Controls came from buffy coats of healthy blood donors. Overall study results and limits: Around 25% of private leukemic clonotypes occurred rarely in other patients' non-leukemic repertoires. Patient CD4-sorted repertoires looked more clonal than healthy CD4+ repertoires, even without putative leukemic clones.

The data were produced by immunoSEQ multiplex PCR, yet TCRdb's version contains in-frame clones alone and is incomplete. The data contain about 40,000 clones, 81% of them singletons. The origin of this receptor is a human donor in good health. The sequencing sample was made of CD4+ T cells from blood buffy coats.

The CDR3 is CASSLGQANEKLFF. The DNA for the CDR3 is TGCGCCAGCAGCTTGGGACAGGCTAATGAAAAACTGTTTTTT. The chain carries TRBV5-1 and TRBJ1-4, with a weak D call TRBD1 (6 bases). CDR1 SGHRS and CDR2 YFSETQ come from the germline V gene. The CDR3 has 14 amino acids. V was clipped by 0 bases and J by 3 bases, with 6 bases between them.